These 23 T cell receptor beta chains were sequenced from one sample in a study of blood T cells in healthy people across ages. Combining a sample-barcoded 5' primer with a J-beta primer mix, a second PCR ran for 7 to 11 cycles. TCRdb re-analysed the 5' RACE reads in MiXCR, keeping a single row per CDR3 protein. Of hundreds of thousands of distinct CDR3 sequences in the sample, around 45% were seen once. The sample comprised blood. These receptors were taken from a man aged 60-69 years in good health.

This clonotype has only one observation. V usage is TRBV30 and J usage is TRBJ2-1; D gene unclear. The CDR3 runs to 14 residues. CDR1 and CDR2 (germline): GTSNPN, SVGIG (reference sequence). The V end lost 3 bases, the J end lost 8 bases, and 17 bases lay between the germline ends. The CDR3 sequence is CAWRPRSGLDEQFF. The CDR3, as DNA: TGTGCCTGGAGGCCCCGGTCGGGTTTGGATGAGCAGTTCTTC.

The CDR3 loop reads CASSLVGGYDNQPQHF. CDR3 in DNA: TGTGCCAGCAGCTTAGTAGGGGGATATGACAATCAGCCCCAGCATTTT. J is TRBJ1-5 and V is TRBV7-2; D is possibly TRBD1 (6 bases). The CDR3 extends over 16 amino acids. The V and J ends lost 1 base and 3 bases respectively, with 13 bases between them. In germline, CDR1 is SGHTA, CDR2 FQGNSA.

This chain joins TRBV18 and TRBJ2-3, with D possibly matching TRBD1 (7 bases). From germline, CDR1 is KGHSH and CDR2 LQKENI. The CDR3 is made up of 16 amino acids. Trimming took off 3 bases at V and 0 bases at J, with 13 bases between the two ends. CDR3 amino acids: CASSPPGGTSTDTQYF. Written as DNA, the CDR3 is TGTGCCAGCTCACCTCCAGGGGGGACTAGCACAGATACGCAGTATTTT.

This clonotype has only a few counts. The V and J genes are TRBV3-1 and TRBJ2-7; the D gene is possibly TRBD2 (6 bases). The CDR3 totals 13 residues. Germline V gives CDR1 LGHDT, CDR2 YNNKEL (reference sequence). V was clipped by 4 bases and J by 4 bases, with 11 bases between them. CDR3 region: CASSRDLAYEQYF. CDR3 in DNA: TGTGCCAGCAGCCGGGACTTAGCTTACGAGCAGTACTTC.

The V gene is TRBV6-5, the J gene TRBJ2-6; D is perhaps TRBD1 (6 bases). There are 14 residues in the CDR3. Germline values: CDR1 MNHEY, CDR2 SVGAGI. V dropped 7 bases and J dropped 1 base, with 8 bases sitting between them. CDR3 region: CASKDSSGANVLTF. CDR3 DNA sequence: TGTGCCAGCAAGGACAGTTCTGGGGCCAACGTCCTGACTTTC.

The V and J genes are TRBV11-2 and TRBJ2-1; possibly TRBD1 or TRBD2 for D (5 bases each). Germline values: CDR1 SGHAT, CDR2 FQNNGV. V lost 5 bases, J lost 4 bases, and 12 bases lay in between. CDR3 length equals 14 residues. The CDR3 sequence is CASSHRDGYNEQFF. The CDR3 DNA reads TGTGCCAGCAGCCATCGGGACGGGTACAATGAGCAGTTCTTC. Based on the CDR3 plus reference TRBV11-2 and TRBJ2-1, the full variable domain is EAGVAQSPRYKIIEKRQSVAFWCNPISGHATLYWYQQILGQGPKLLIQFQNNGVVDDSQLPKDRFSAERLKGVDSTLKIQPAKLEDSAVYLCASSHRDGYNEQFFGPGTRLTVL.

This clonotype has just a few counts. DNA of the CDR3: TGTGCCAGCAGTGTGGTAGGGGCCGAGCAGTACTTC. It is translated as CASSVVGAEQYF. This rearrangement joins TRBV7-3 to TRBJ2-7; D is possibly TRBD1 (5 bases). The ends were cut back, 6 bases at V and 6 bases at J, with 12 bases in the middle. The germline V gene encodes CDR1 SGHTA and CDR2 FQGTGA. The CDR3 totals 12 residues.

This chain joins TRBV4-3 and TRBJ2-1, with D possibly matching TRBD2 (5 bases). Deletions cut 1 base from V and 2 bases from J, with 12 bases between. The CDR3 extends over 16 amino acids. The V gene's germline CDR1 is LGHNA and CDR2 YSLEER. The CDR3 here is CASSQGGPRAYNEQFF. The CDR3 region has the DNA TGCGCCAGCAGCCAAGGAGGGCCGAGGGCCTACAATGAGCAGTTCTTC.

The chain carries TRBV9 and TRBJ2-7; TRBD1 agrees at 7 bases. The V gene end was trimmed by 2 bases and the J gene end by 4 bases; junction bases not matched to a gene: 6. Germline CDR1 is SGDLS and CDR2 is YYNGEE. The CDR3 spans 14 residues. CDR3 region: CASSVSDRVYEQYF. The CDR3 DNA follows: TGTGCCAGCAGCGTTTCTGACAGGGTTTACGAGCAGTACTTC. The full variable domain, with the rest looked up from reference TRBV9 and TRBJ2-7, is DSGVTQTPKHLITATGQRVTLRCSPRSGDLSVYWYQQSLDQGLQFLIQYYNGEERAKGNILERFSAQQFPDLHSELNLSSLELGDSALYFCASSVSDRVYEQYFGPGTRLTVT.

V gene TRBV3-1 combines with J gene TRBJ1-2; D is possibly TRBD1 (5 bases). The CDR3 totals 17 residues. Trimming stripped 3 bases from V and 9 bases from J, with 26 bases between. CDR1 is LGHDT, CDR2 YNNKEL, per germline (reference sequence). The CDR3 DNA is TGTGCCAGCAGCCAGCCCCTCCCGACAGCGGTGGGTGTTCGCTACACCTTC. Translation gives CASSQPLPTAVGVRYTF.

V and J are TRBV5-1 and TRBJ2-7; D remains ambiguous. The ends were cut back, 0 bases at V and 5 bases at J, with 12 bases in the middle. Germline values: CDR1 SGHRS, CDR2 YFSETQ. The CDR3 runs to 14 residues. CDR3 DNA sequence: TGCGCCAGCAGCTTGGTCTCCAGTTCCGACGAGCAGTACTTC. This gives the protein CASSLVSSSDEQYF. Based on the CDR3 plus reference TRBV5-1 and TRBJ2-7, the full variable domain is KAGVTQTPRYLIKTRGQQVTLSCSPISGHRSVSWYQQTPGQGLQFLFEYFSETQRNKGNFPGRFSGRQFSNSRSEMNVSTLELGDSALYLCASSLVSSSDEQYFGPGTRLTVT.

The chain combines TRBV20-1 with TRBJ2-5; no firm D call. The J call may be incorrect, as the DNA end agrees better with TRBJ2-7. This CDR3 is built from 13 residues. Germline values: CDR1 DFQATT, CDR2 SNEGSKA (reference sequence). The CDR3 DNA sequence: TGCAGTGCTAGAGGGTTAAGGGACTACGAGCAGTACTTC. Translated, it gives CSARGLRDYEQYF.

This clonotype came up a few times. The V call is TRBV7-9, the J call TRBJ2-6, with D unresolved. The V and J ends lost 3 bases and 0 bases respectively, with 6 bases between them. The CDR3 extends over 15 amino acids. Per germline, CDR1 SEHNR and CDR2 FQNEAQ (reference sequence). The CDR3 DNA is TGTGCCAGCAGCTTCAGGTACTCTGGGGCCAACGTCCTGACTTTC. Protein sequence: CASSFRYSGANVLTF. Full variable domain (missing parts from reference TRBV7-9 and TRBJ2-6): DTGVSQNPRHKITKRGQNVTFRCDPISEHNRLYWYRQTLGQGPEFLTYFQNEAQLEKSRLLSDRFSAERPKGSFSTLEIQRTEQGDSAMYLCASSFRYSGANVLTFGAGSRLTVL.

This clonotype has more than one count but fewer than ten. V is TRBV28 and J is TRBJ2-7; D remains unclear. Between the trimmed V and J ends, which lost 5 bases and 6 bases, there was a span of 11 bases. Germline V gene lookup returns CDR1 MDHEN and CDR2 SYDVKM. The CDR3 is made up of 12 amino acids. The CDR3 sequence is CASSPPAPEQYF. The CDR3 coding sequence is TGTGCCAGCAGTCCACCGGCTCCCGAGCAGTACTTC.

This chain joins TRBV25-1 and TRBJ2-3; TRBD2 is a possible D gene (7 bases). Germline CDR1 reads MGHDK; CDR2 reads SYGVNS. V was shortened by 3 bases and J by 1 base, with 11 bases between the two germline ends. This CDR3 contains 15 residues. Here the CDR3 DNA reads TGTGCCAGCAGTGATCCGGGGGGCCGCACAGATACGCAGTATTTT. It yields the protein CASSDPGGRTDTQYF.

The chain links TRBV9 to TRBJ1-5, with TRBD1 identical over 7 bases. Germline lookup yields CDR1 SGDLS and CDR2 YYNGEE. Trimming removed 3 bases from V and 3 bases from J; junction bases left unmatched: 6. CDR3 size: 15 residues. The CDR3 DNA reads as TGTGCCAGCAGCGCCGGGGGACAGACCAATCAGCCCCAGCATTTT. The encoded protein is CASSAGGQTNQPQHF.

The rearrangement links TRBV4-1 to TRBJ1-2; D uncertain. This CDR3 spans 16 amino acids. V was clipped by 0 bases and J by 4 bases, with 15 bases between them. CDR1 and CDR2 (germline): MGHRA, YSYEKL. CDR3 residues: CASSQEKGIPSYGYTF. In DNA form, the CDR3 reads TGCGCCAGCAGCCAAGAGAAAGGGATACCTAGCTATGGCTACACCTTC.

The chain uses TRBV5-8 and TRBJ2-5; tentatively, D is TRBD2 (7 bases). The CDR3 totals 16 residues. V lost 0 bases and J 4 bases, leaving 16 bases between the germline ends. CDR1 and CDR2 from the germline V gene are SGHTS and YDEGEE. The CDR3 sequence is CASSLAARGGGETQYF. The DNA for the CDR3 is TGTGCCAGCAGCTTGGCCGCTAGGGGGGGAGGAGAGACCCAGTACTTC.

The V and J genes are TRBV19 and TRBJ2-1; unclear D gene. With 3 bases removed from V and 9 bases from J, the gap between germline ends came to 9 bases. Germline lookup yields CDR1 LNHDA and CDR2 SQIVND (reference sequence). This CDR3 contains 12 residues. CDR3 DNA: TGTGCCAGTAGTATCGGGTTTCGTGAGCAGTTCTTC. It yields the protein CASSIGFREQFF.

The CDR3 is CASSQEWQGQVDTQYF. CDR3 in DNA: TGCGCCAGCAGCCAAGAATGGCAGGGGCAGGTAGATACGCAGTATTTT. The rearrangement links TRBV4-1 to TRBJ2-3, with D possibly being TRBD1 (6 bases). V lost 0 bases, J lost 5 bases, and 15 bases lay in between. Germline loops: CDR1 MGHRA, CDR2 YSYEKL. This CDR3 comprises 16 residues.

This CDR3 reads CASSALDIGSELAKNIQYF. The CDR3 nucleotides read TGTGCCAGCAGTGCCCTTGACATCGGAAGTGAACTAGCCAAAAACATTCAGTACTTC. The V gene is TRBV28, the J gene TRBJ2-4, with D hard to call. CDR3 length: 19 amino acids. Trimming cost V 5 bases and J 0 bases, with 23 bases left between them. CDR1 is MDHEN and CDR2 is SYDVKM in the germline V gene. The variable domain in full, completed from reference TRBV28 and TRBJ2-4, reads DVKVTQSSRYLVKRTGEKVFLECVQDMDHENMFWYRQDPGLGLRLIYFSYDVKMKEKGDIPEGYSVSREKKERFSLILESASTNQTSMYLCASSALDIGSELAKNIQYFGAGTRLSVL.

This clonotype was seen at least ten times. V is TRBV11-2 and J is TRBJ1-2, with 7 bases matching TRBD1. The CDR3 spans 14 residues. The germline V gene has CDR1 SGHAT and CDR2 FQNNGV. J was trimmed by 7 bases and V by 3 bases; bases with no gene match: 8. CDR3: CASSFGAGGSGYTF. In DNA, the CDR3 is TGTGCCAGCAGCTTCGGGGCAGGGGGATCTGGCTACACCTTC.

As for this clonotype: A read error may be the cause here, since a much bigger clone is one base away. The chain combines TRBV5-4 with TRBJ2-7; D perhaps matches TRBD1 (6 bases). Germline values: CDR1 SGHNT, CDR2 YYREEE (reference sequence). This CDR3 is 15 amino acids long. V lost 3 bases and J 5 bases, leaving 18 bases between the germline ends. CDR3 residues: CASSSRTRGSHEQYF. CDR3 DNA sequence: TGTGCCAGCAGCTCGAGAACCAGGGGATCCCACGAGCAGTACTTC.